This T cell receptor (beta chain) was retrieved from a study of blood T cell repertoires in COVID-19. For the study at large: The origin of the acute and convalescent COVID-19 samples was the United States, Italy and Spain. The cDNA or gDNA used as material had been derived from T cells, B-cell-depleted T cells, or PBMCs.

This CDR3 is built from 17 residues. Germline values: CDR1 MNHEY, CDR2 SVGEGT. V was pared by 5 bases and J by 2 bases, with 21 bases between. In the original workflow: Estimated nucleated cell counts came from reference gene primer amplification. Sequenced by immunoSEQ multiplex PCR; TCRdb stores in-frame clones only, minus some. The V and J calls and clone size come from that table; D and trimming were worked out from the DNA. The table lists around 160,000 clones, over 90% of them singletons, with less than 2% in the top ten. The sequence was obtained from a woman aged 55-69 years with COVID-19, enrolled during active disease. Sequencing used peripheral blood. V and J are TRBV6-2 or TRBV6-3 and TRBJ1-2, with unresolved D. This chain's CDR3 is CASSGTAILGRNYGYTF. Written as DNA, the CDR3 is TGTGCCAGCAGTGGAACGGCCATTCTCGGCAGGAACTATGGCTACACCTTC.